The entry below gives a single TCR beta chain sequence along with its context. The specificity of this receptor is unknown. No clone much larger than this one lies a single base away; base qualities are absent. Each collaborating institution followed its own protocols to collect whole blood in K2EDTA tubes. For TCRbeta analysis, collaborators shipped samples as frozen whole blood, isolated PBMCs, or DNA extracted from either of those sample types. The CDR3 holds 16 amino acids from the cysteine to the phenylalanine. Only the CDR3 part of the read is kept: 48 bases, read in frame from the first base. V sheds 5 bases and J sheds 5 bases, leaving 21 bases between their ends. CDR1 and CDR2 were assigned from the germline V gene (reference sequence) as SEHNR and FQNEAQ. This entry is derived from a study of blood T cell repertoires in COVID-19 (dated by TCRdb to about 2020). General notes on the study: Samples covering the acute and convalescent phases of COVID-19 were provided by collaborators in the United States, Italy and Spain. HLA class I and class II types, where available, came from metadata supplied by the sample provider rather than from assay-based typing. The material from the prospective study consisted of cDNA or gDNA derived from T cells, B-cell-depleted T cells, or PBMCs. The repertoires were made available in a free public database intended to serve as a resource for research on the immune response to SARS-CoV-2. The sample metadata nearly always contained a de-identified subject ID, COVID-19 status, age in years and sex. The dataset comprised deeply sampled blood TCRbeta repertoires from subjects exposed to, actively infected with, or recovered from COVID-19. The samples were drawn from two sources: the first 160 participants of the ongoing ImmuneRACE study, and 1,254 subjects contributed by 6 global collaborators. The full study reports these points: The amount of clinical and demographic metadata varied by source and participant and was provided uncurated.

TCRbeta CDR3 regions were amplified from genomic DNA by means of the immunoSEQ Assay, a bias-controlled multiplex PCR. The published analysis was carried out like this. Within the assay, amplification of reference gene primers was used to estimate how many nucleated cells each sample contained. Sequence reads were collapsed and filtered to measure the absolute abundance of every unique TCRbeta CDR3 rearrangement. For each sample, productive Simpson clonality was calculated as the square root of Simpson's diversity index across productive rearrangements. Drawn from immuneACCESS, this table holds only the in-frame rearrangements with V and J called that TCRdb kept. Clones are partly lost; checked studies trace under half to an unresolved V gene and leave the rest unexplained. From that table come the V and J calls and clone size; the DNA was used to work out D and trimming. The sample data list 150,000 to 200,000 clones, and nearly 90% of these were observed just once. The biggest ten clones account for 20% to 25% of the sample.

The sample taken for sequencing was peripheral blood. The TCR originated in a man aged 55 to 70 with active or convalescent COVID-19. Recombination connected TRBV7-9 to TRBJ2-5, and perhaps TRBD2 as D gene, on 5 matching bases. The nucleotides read TGTGCCAGCAGCACCCTCCGGGTAGGGTCGGGGGAGACCCAGTACTTC. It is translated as CASSTLRVGSGETQYF.